This TCR beta chain was profiled in a study of control samples from healthy donors and cancer patients. There are 14 residues in the CDR3. Germline V gene lookup returns CDR1 SGHRS and CDR2 YFSETQ. V lost 1 base to trimming and J lost 4 bases, with 11 bases between them. Concerning this clone: Likely a read error: the CDR3 ends without its conserved phenylalanine or tryptophan.

Measured with immunoSEQ multiplex PCR; TCRdb has only the in-frame clones, and not every one. The data show 170,000 or so clones, more than 85% seen once. The V and J genes are TRBV5-1 and TRBJ1-1; the D gene is possibly TRBD1 (5 bases). The sequenced sample consisted of blood. The sequence was obtained from a woman aged 40 to 50 in good health. The CDR3 sequence: CASSLIGQGTEAFL. Written as DNA, the CDR3 is TGCGCCAGCAGCTTGATCGGGCAGGGCACTGAAGCTTTCCTT.